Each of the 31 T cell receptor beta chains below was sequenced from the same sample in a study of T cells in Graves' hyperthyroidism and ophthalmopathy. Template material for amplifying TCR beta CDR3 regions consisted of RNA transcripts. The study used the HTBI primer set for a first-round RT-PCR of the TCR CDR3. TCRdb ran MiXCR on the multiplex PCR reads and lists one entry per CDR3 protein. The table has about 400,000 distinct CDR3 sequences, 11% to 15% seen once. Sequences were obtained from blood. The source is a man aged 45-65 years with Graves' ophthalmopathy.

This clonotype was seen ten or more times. This CDR3 is CASSQAQREHYEQYF. The CDR3 DNA reads TGCGCCAGCAGCCAAGCCCAGCGGGAGCACTACGAGCAGTACTTC. This chain connects TRBV4-1 to TRBJ2-7; 8 bases are shared with TRBD2. This CDR3 region has 15 residues. Per the germline V gene, CDR1 is MGHRA and CDR2 is YSYEKL. V was pared by 1 base and J by 3 bases, with 5 bases of the junction left unmatched.

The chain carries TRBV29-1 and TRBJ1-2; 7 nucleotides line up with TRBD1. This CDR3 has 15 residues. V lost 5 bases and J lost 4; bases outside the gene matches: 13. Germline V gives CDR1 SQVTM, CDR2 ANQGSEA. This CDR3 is CSVQGTAPDIYGYTF. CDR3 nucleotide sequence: TGCAGCGTTCAAGGGACAGCCCCAGATATCTATGGCTACACCTTC. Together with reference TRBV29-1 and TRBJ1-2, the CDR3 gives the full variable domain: SAVISQKPSRDICQRGTSLTIQCQVDSQVTMMFWYRQQPGQSLTLIATANQGSEATYESGFVIDKFPISRPNLTFSTLTVSNMSPEDSSIYLCSVQGTAPDIYGYTFGSGTRLTVV.

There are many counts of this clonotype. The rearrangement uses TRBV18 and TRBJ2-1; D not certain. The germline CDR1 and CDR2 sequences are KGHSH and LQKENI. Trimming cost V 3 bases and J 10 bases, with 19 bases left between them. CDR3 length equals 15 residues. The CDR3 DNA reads TGTGCCAGCTCACCCGAGCAGGCAGCAAGGTTGGAGCAGTTCTTC. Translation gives CASSPEQAARLEQFF.

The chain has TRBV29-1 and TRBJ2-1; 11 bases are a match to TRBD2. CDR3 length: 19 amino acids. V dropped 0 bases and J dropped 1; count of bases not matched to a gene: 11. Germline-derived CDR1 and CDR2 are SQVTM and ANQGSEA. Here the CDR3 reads CSVEEGTSGGWGSYNEQFF. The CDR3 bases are TGCAGCGTTGAAGAGGGGACTAGCGGAGGGTGGGGGTCCTACAATGAGCAGTTCTTC.

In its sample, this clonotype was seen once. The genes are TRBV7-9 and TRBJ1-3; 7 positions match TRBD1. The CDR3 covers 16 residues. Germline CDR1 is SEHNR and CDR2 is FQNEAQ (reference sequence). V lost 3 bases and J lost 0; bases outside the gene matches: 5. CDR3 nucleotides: TGTGCCAGCAGCTTTACAGGGGCGCTCTCTGGAAACACCATATATTTT. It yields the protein CASSFTGALSGNTIYF.

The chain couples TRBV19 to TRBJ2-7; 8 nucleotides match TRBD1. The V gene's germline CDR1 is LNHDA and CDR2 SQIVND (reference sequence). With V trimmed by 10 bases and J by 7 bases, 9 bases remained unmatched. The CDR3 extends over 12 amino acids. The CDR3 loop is CATSPRGQEQYF. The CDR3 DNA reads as TGTGCCACCTCACCCAGGGGGCAGGAGCAGTACTTC.

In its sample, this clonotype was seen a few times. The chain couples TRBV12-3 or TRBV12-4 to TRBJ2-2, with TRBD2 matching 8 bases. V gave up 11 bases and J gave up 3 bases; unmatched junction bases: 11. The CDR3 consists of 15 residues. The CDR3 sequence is CAAPRGGWDTGELFF. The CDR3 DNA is TGTGCCGCGCCCCGGGGGGGCTGGGACACCGGGGAGCTGTTTTTT.

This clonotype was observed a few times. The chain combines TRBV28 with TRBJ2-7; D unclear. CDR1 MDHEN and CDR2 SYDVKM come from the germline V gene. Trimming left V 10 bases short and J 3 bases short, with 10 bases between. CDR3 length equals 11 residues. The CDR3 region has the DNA TGTGCCACAGACGGAGACTACGAGCAGTACTTC. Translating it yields CATDGDYEQYF.

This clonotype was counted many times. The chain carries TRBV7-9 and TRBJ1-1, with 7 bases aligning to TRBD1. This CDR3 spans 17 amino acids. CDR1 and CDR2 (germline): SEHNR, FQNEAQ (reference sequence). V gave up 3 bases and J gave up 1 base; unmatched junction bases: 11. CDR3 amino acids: CASSFPGTEKKNTEAFF. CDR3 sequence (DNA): TGTGCCAGCAGCTTTCCCGGGACAGAAAAAAAGAACACTGAAGCTTTCTTT. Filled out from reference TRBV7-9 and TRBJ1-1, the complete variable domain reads DTGVSQNPRHKITKRGQNVTFRCDPISEHNRLYWYRQTLGQGPEFLTYFQNEAQLEKSRLLSDRFSAERPKGSFSTLEIQRTEQGDSAMYLCASSFPGTEKKNTEAFFGQGTRLTVV.

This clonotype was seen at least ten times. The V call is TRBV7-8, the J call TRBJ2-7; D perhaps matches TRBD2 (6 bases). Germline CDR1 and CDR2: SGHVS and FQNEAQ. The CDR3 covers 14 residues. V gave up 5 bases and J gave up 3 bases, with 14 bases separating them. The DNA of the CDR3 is TGTGCCAGCAGCGAGGTTGGGGGGAACTACGAGCAGTACTTC. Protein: CASSEVGGNYEQYF.

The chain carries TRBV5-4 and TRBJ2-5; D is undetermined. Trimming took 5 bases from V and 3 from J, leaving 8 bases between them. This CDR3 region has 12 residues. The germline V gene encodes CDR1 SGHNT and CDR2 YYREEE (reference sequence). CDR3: CASSTLEETQYF. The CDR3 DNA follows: TGTGCCAGCAGTACACTGGAAGAGACCCAGTACTTC.

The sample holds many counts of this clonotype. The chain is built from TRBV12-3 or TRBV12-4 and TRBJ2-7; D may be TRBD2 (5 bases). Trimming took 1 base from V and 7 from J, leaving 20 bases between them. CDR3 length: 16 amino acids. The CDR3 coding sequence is TGTGCCAGCAGTTTAGTCCGGCTAGCTCCCTCGCAAGAGCAGTACTTC. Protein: CASSLVRLAPSQEQYF.

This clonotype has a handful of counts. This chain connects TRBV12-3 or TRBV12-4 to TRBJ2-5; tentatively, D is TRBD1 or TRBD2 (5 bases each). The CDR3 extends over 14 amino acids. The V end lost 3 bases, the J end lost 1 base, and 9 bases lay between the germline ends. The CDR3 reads CASSFNGGQETQYF. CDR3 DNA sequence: TGTGCCAGCAGTTTTAATGGGGGCCAAGAGACCCAGTACTTC.

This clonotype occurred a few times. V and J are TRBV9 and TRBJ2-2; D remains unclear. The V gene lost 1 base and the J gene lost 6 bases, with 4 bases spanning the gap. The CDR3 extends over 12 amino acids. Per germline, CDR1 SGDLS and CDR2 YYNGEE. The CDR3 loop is CASSVRSGELFF. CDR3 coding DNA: TGTGCCAGCAGCGTAAGGTCCGGGGAGCTGTTTTTT.

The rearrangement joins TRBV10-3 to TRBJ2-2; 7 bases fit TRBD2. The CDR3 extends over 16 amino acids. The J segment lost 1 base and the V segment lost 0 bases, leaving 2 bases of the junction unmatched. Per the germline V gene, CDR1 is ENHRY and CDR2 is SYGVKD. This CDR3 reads CAISESASGNTGELFF. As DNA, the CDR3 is TGTGCCATCAGTGAGTCTGCTAGCGGGAACACCGGGGAGCTGTTTTTT.

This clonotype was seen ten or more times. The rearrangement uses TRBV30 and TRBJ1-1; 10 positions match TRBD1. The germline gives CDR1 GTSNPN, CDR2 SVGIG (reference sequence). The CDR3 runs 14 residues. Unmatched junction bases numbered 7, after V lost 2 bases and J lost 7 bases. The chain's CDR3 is CAWSYPGTGVEAFF. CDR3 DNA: TGTGCCTGGAGTTACCCCGGGACAGGGGTTGAAGCTTTCTTT.

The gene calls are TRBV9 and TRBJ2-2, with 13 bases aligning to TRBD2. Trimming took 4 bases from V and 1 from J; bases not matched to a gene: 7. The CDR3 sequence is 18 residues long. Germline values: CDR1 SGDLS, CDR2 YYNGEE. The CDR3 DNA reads TGTGCCAGCAGCCCAAGGACTAGCGGGAGTGTGAACACCGGGGAGCTGTTTTTT. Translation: CASSPRTSGSVNTGELFF.

CDR3: CATSWGAGLCNEQFF. The DNA for the CDR3 is TGTGCCACCAGCTGGGGGGCAGGGCTCTGCAATGAGCAGTTCTTC. The chain joins TRBV15 to TRBJ2-1, with D possibly being TRBD1 or TRBD2 (6 bases each). With 5 bases removed from V and 6 bases from J, the gap between germline ends came to 17 bases. Per the germline V gene, CDR1 is LNHNV and CDR2 is YYDKDF (reference sequence). The CDR3 is made up of 15 amino acids.

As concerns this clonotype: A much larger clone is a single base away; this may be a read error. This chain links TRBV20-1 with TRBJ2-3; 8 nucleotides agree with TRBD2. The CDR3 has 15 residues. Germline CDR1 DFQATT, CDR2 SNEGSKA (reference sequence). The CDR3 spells CGASQLAGSTDTQYF. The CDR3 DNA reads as TGCGGTGCTAGTCAGCTAGCGGGTAGCACAGATACGCAGTATTTT.

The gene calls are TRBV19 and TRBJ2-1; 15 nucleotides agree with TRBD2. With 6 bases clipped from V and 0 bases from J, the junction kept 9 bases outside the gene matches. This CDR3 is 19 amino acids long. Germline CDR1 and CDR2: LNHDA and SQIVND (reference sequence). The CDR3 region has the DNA TGTGCCAGTAGCTTAGGGACTAGCGGGAGGCCGTCCTCCTACAATGAGCAGTTCTTC. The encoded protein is CASSLGTSGRPSSYNEQFF. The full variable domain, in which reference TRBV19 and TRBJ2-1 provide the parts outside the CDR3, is DGGITQSPKYLFRKEGQNVTLSCEQNLNHDAMYWYRQDPGQGLRLIYYSQIVNDFQKGDIAEGYSVSREKKESFPLTVTSAQKNPTAFYLCASSLGTSGRPSSYNEQFFGPGTRLTVL.

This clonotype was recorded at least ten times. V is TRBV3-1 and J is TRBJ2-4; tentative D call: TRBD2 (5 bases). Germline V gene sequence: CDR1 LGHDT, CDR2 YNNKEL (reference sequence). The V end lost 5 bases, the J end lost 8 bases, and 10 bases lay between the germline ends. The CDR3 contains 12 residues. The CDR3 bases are TGTGCCAGCAGCTTACTAGAGGACATTCAGTACTTC. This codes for CASSLLEDIQYF.

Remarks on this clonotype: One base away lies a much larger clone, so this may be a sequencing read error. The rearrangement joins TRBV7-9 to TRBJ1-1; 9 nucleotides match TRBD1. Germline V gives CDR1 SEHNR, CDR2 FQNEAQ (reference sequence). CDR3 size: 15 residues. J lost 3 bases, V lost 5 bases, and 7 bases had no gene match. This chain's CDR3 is CASSRGQGRYTEAFF. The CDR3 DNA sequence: TGTGCCAGCAGCCGAGGACAGGGGCGGTACACTGAAGCTTTCTTT.

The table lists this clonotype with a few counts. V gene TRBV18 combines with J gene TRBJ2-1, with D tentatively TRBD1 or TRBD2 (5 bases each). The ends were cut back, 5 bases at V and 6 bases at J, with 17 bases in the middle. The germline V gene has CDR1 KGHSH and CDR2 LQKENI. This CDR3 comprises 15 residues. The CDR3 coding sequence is TGTGCCAGCTCATCAATTCCGGGACCTCGCAATGAGCAGTTCTTC. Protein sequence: CASSSIPGPRNEQFF. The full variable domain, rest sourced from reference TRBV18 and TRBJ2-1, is NAGVMQNPRHLVRRRGQEARLRCSPMKGHSHVYWYRQLPEEGLKFMVYLQKENIIDESGMPKERFSAEFPKEGPSILRIQQVVRGDSAAYFCASSSIPGPRNEQFFGPGTRLTVL.

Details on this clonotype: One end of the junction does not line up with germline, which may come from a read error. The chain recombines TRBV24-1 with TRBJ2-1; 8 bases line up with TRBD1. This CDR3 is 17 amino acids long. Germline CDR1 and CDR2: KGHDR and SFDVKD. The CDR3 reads CATSDLDRGPSYNEQLF. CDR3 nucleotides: TGTGCCACCAGTGATTTGGACAGGGGACCCTCCTACAATGAGCAGCTCTTC.

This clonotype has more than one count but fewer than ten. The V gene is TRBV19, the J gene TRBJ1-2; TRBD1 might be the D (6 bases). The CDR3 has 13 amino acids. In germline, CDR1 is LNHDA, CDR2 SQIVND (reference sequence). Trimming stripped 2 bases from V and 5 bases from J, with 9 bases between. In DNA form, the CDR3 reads TGTGCCAGTAGTATAAGGACAGCTTATGGCTACACCTTC. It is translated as CASSIRTAYGYTF.

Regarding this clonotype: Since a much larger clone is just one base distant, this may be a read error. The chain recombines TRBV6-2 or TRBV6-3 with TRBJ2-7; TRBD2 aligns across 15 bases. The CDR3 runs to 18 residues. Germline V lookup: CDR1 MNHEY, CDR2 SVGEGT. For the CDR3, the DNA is TGTGCCAGCAGTTTCCGGACTAGCGGGAGGGTGGGGTCCTACGAGCAGTGCTTC. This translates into CASSFRTSGRVGSYEQCF.

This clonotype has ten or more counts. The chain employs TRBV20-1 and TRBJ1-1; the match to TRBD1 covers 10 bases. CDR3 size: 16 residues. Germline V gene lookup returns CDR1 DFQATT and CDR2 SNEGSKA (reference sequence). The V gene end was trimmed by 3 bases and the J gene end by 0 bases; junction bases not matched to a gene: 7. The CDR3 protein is CSARDRGLYLNTEAFF. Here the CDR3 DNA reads TGCAGTGCTAGGGACAGGGGGTTATACCTGAACACTGAAGCTTTCTTT.

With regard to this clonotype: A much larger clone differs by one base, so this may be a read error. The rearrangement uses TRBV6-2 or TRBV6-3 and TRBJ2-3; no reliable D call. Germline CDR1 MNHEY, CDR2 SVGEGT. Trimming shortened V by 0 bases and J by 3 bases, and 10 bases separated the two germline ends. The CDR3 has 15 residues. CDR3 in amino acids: CASSYSARVTDTQYF. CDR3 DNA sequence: TGTGCCAGCAGTTACTCGGCGCGAGTTACAGATACGCAGTATTTT.

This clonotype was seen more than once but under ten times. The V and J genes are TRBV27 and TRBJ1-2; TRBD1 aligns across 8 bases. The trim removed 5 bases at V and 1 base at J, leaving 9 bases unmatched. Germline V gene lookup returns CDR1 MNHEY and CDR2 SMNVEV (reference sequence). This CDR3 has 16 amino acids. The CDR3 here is CASSLEDRGYNYGYTF. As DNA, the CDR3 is TGTGCCAGCAGTCTGGAAGACAGGGGATATAACTATGGCTACACCTTC.

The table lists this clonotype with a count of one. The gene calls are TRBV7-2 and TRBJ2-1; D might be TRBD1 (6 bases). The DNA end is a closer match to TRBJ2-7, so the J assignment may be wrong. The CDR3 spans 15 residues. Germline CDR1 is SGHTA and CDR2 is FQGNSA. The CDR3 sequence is CASSFRGSNPNEQYF. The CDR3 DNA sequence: TGTGCCAGCAGCTTCAGGGGATCTAACCCCAATGAGCAGTACTTC.

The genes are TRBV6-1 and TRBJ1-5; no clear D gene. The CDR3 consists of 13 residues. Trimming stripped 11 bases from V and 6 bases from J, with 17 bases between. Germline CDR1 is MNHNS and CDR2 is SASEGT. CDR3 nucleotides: TGTGCCCTCGTGGGGAGTAACGGTCAGCCCCAGCATTTT. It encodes CALVGSNGQPQHF.